The present entry profiles one TCR beta chain with its context. The entry originates in a study of molecular identifiers for immune sequencing clone quantification. A single record per CDR3 protein comes from TCRdb applying MiXCR to the PCR reads. The sample carries about 510,000 distinct CDR3 sequences, about a quarter recorded once. The CDR3 extends over 15 amino acids. The ends were cut back, 3 bases at V and 7 bases at J, with 16 bases in the middle. CDR1 MGHRA and CDR2 YSYEKL come from the germline V gene. The TCR was taken from a human donor in good health. Some libraries in this study had Jurkat cell RNA spiked in. The chain combines TRBV4-1 with TRBJ1-5, with D possibly TRBD1 on 5 matching bases. Sample: naive CD8+ T cells from blood, with Jurkat cell RNA spiked in. Subset noted: FACS-sorted CD8+CD4-CCR7+CD45RA+ naive T cells. The CDR3 is CASSHDAGAGQPQHF. CDR3 nucleotide sequence: TGCGCCAGCAGCCACGACGCCGGGGCCGGGCAGCCCCAGCATTTT.